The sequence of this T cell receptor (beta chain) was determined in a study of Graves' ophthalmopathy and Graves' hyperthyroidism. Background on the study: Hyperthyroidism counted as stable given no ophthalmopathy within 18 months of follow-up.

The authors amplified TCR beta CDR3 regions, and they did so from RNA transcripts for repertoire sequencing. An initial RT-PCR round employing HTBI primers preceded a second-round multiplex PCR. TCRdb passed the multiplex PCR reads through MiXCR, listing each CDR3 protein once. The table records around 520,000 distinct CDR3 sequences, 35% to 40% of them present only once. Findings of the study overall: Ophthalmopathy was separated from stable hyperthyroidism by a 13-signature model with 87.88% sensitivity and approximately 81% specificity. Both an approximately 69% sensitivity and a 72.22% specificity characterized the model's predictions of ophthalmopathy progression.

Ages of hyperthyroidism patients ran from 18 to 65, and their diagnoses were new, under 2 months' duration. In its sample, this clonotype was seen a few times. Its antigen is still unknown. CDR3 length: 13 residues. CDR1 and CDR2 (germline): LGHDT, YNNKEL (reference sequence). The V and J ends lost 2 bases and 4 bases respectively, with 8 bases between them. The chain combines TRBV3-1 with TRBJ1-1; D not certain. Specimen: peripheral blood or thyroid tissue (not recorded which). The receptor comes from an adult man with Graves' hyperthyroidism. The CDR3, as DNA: TGTGCCAGCAGCCAAAACCGGGGCACTGAAGCTTTCTTT. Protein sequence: CASSQNRGTEAFF.